This paragraph reports one T cell receptor beta chain. This entry is derived from a study of a mutant IDH1 vaccine in newly diagnosed glioma. Trimming took off 7 bases at V and 0 bases at J, with 14 bases between the two ends. The germline gives CDR1 SGDLS, CDR2 YYNGEE. The CDR3 has 15 residues. Time point reported: baseline, week 1 (first vaccination visit). Regarding treatment: pre-vaccination baseline after standard-of-care therapy. Assay: immunoSEQ multiplex PCR; the TCRdb copy retains only in-frame clones and omits some. The table includes about 38,000 clones, around 82% detected once. The sample was PBMCs, taken from a glioma patient treated with radiotherapy, temozolomide or both. The receptor comes from a man between 35 and 55 years old with glioma. Some clones in this sample may be carry-over from other donors' samples. This rearrangement joins TRBV9 to TRBJ2-4; tentative D call: TRBD2 (5 bases). CDR3 amino acids: CASGKGREAKNIQYF. DNA for the CDR3: TGTGCCAGCGGGAAAGGGAGAGAAGCCAAAAACATTCAGTACTTC.